This TCR beta chain was sequenced for a study of blood T cell repertoires in COVID-19. Study summary: Nucleic acid was either cDNA or gDNA, and it came from T cells, B-cell-depleted T cells, or PBMCs.

TCRdb's table, derived via immunoSEQ multiplex PCR, lists solely in-frame clones and lacks some. The repertoire has under 200,000 clones, 65% to 90% of them found once; the top ten carry roughly 1.4%. The sequenced sample consisted of peripheral blood. This clonotype was obtained from a human donor in a cohort sampled during active COVID-19.

CDR3 nucleotide sequence: TGTGCCAGCAGCCATCTCCCTAGCGACACTGAAGCTTTCTTT. Translation: CASSHLPSDTEAFF. This chain joins TRBV11-3 and TRBJ1-1; no definite D call. Germline CDR1 SGHNT, CDR2 YENEEA. There are 14 residues in the CDR3. Trimming pared 5 bases from V and 3 bases from J, leaving 13 bases between.